The 3 T cell receptor beta chains below come from one sample, sequenced in a study of T cell repertoires in cytomegalovirus infection (dated by TCRdb to between 2018 and 2020). The run used an Illumina HiSeq 1500. Starting from the raw public reads, TCRdb applied fastp trimming at Q25, assembled clones with MiXCR and retained in-frame beta chains. Rows matching on CDR3 protein sequence are summarized as one entry with the most common DNA and genes. The sample table holds hundreds of thousands of distinct CDR3 sequences, of which over 7.5% were seen once. The ten biggest clones cover around 4.5% of the sample. Sequencing used PBMCs. The source of these receptors is a human donor in good health (CMV status not recorded). Some clones in this sample may be carry-over from other donors' samples.

The chain carries TRBV5-1 and TRBJ2-2; D is undetermined. Germline V CDR1 and CDR2: SGHRS, YFSETQ. This CDR3 has 11 residues. V was cut by 8 bases and J by 4 bases, with 6 bases left in between. The CDR3 sequence is CASRTTGELFF. The CDR3 DNA is TGCGCCAGTCGGACCACCGGGGAGCTGTTTTTT.

The chain combines TRBV6-2 or TRBV6-3 with TRBJ1-1; D not resolved. V was trimmed by 2 bases and J by 7 bases, leaving 11 bases between them. CDR3 length equals 13 residues. Germline CDR1 is MNHEY and CDR2 is SVGEGT. CDR3 loop: CASSYRLGFEAFF. CDR3 DNA: TGTGCCAGCAGTTACAGGCTGGGGTTTGAAGCTTTCTTT.

This clonotype is medium-sized. This chain links TRBV7-8 with TRBJ2-2, with TRBD1 identical over 7 bases. CDR3 size: 14 residues. The V gene end was trimmed by 5 bases and the J gene end by 4 bases; junction bases not matched to a gene: 4. Germline V gives CDR1 SGHVS, CDR2 FQNEAQ. DNA of the CDR3: TGTGCCAGCAGCGACAGGGAAGGCACCGGGGAGCTGTTTTTT. Residues: CASSDREGTGELFF.